The clone carrying this T cell receptor (beta chain) was counted between two and nine times. Its matching antigen is unknown. TCRdb re-analysed the 5' RACE reads in MiXCR, keeping a single row per CDR3 protein. The sample has 350,000 to 450,000 distinct CDR3 sequences, about 24% seen once. The data belong to a study of T-cell memory formation after mild COVID-19. The study, taken as a whole, reports: Mostly located in CM and EM were contracting CD4+ clones, with contracting CD8+ clones located in EMRA. A subset of responding clones appeared in pre-infection memory, suggesting cross-reactive memory joined.

Germline loops: CDR1 MNHNS, CDR2 SASEGT. This CDR3 has 13 amino acids. V was shortened by 6 bases and J by 5 bases, with 14 bases between the two germline ends. The sequenced sample consisted of PBMCs or a T cell subset sorted from them (not recorded which). The clonotype comes from an adult woman who had mild COVID-19 (a few samples of this study predate the infection). Cell type and time point are not known. V is TRBV6-1 and J is TRBJ2-7, with TRBD1 as a possible D gene (5 bases). This chain's CDR3 is CASSRTQGDEQYF. In DNA, the CDR3 is TGTGCCAGCAGCCGAACCCAAGGGGACGAGCAGTACTTC.